The next 21 T cell receptor beta chains were all read from a single sample in a study of blood T cell repertoires in COVID-19. Generated by immunoSEQ multiplex PCR, the TCRdb table keeps only in-frame clones and is missing some. The data show tens of thousands of clones, about 91% seen once. The sequenced material came from peripheral blood. The receptor source for this set is a woman older than 75 with acute or convalescent COVID-19.

This clone was seen once. V usage is TRBV19 and J usage is TRBJ1-5; D call uncertain. Trimming removed 8 bases at V and 3 bases at J, with 11 bases between. The germline gives CDR1 LNHDA, CDR2 SQIVND (reference sequence). The CDR3 runs 13 residues. The CDR3 sequence is CASQPSANQPQHF. The CDR3 DNA follows: TGTGCCAGTCAACCCAGTGCCAATCAGCCCCAGCATTTT.

The count of this clone is one. In nucleotides, the CDR3 is TGTGCCAGCAGTTCTTCCCCGTACAGCTCCTACGAGCAGTACTTC. Protein: CASSSSPYSSYEQYF. The rearrangement uses TRBV6-5 and TRBJ2-7, with no clear D. V gave up 4 bases and J gave up 0 bases, with 13 bases separating them. Germline V gene data show CDR1 as MNHEY and CDR2 as SVGAGI. This CDR3 is built from 15 residues.

The chain combines TRBV18 with TRBJ1-2, with a weak D call TRBD1 (6 bases). The CDR3 covers 14 residues. Germline CDR1 reads KGHSH; CDR2 reads LQKENI. V shed 5 bases and J shed 0 bases, with 10 bases lying between them. CDR3 bases: TGTGCCAGCTCATCGGACAGCTCTAACTATGGCTACACCTTC. It codes for CASSSDSSNYGYTF.

V gene TRBV6-6 combines with J gene TRBJ2-3; TRBD1 matches at 7 bases. This CDR3 is built from 15 residues. Germline-derived CDR1 and CDR2 are MNHNY and SVGAGI (reference sequence). The junction had 8 bases not matched to a gene; V was cut back by 5 bases and J by 3 bases. CDR3 protein: CASSPGTARTDTQYF. CDR3 coding DNA: TGTGCCAGCAGTCCCGGGACAGCGAGGACAGATACGCAGTATTTT.

A few counts support this clone. The chain has TRBV3-1 (or the pseudogene TRBV3-2) and TRBJ2-2; 7 nucleotides match TRBD2. Germline CDR1 LGHDT, CDR2 YNNKEL (reference sequence). The CDR3 runs to 13 residues. V was pared by 4 bases and J by 6 bases, with 2 bases of the junction left unmatched. CDR3 in DNA: TGTGCCAGCAGCCGACTAGCTTCCGGGGAGCTGTTTTTT. The encoded protein is CASSRLASGELFF.

The V call is TRBV9, the J call TRBJ2-1; D may be TRBD2 (7 bases). The length of the CDR3 is 12 residues. CDR1 SGDLS and CDR2 YYNGEE come from the germline V gene. Trimming took 4 bases from V and 8 from J, leaving 10 bases between them. CDR3 in amino acids: CASSLGGDEQFF. The CDR3 bases are TGTGCCAGCAGCTTAGGGGGGGATGAGCAGTTCTTC.

This rearrangement joins TRBV4-3 to TRBJ1-5, with D unresolved. Germline lookup yields CDR1 LGHNA and CDR2 YSLEER. CDR3 size: 15 residues. V lost 0 bases and J 3 bases, leaving 9 bases between the germline ends. The CDR3 loop is CASSQDEGNNQPQHF. CDR3 bases: TGCGCCAGCAGCCAAGACGAGGGTAACAATCAGCCCCAGCATTTT.

This clone was observed once. The rearrangement links TRBV3-1 (or the pseudogene TRBV3-2) to TRBJ2-5; possibly TRBD2 for D (5 bases). With 5 bases removed from V and 5 bases from J, the gap between germline ends came to 15 bases. The CDR3 extends over 14 amino acids. CDR1 is LGHDT, CDR2 YNNKEL, per germline (reference sequence). CDR3: CASSAPSTLETQYF. The DNA of the CDR3 is TGTGCCAGCAGCGCTCCTAGCACCCTGGAGACCCAGTACTTC.

This rearrangement joins TRBV4-2 to TRBJ2-2, with 8 bases that match TRBD2. The J segment lost 4 bases and the V segment lost 0 bases, leaving 10 bases of the junction unmatched. Per the germline V gene, CDR1 is LGHNA and CDR2 is YNFKEQ. The CDR3 sequence is 18 residues long. CDR3 sequence (DNA): TGTGCCAGCAGCCAAGATTTGGGAGCGGGGGACATCACCGGGGAGCTGTTTTTT. This gives the protein CASSQDLGAGDITGELFF.

The genes are TRBV2 and TRBJ2-1; TRBD2 aligns across 10 bases. From germline, CDR1 is SNHLY and CDR2 FYNNEI. V was clipped by 7 bases and J by 9 bases; unmatched bases: 3. This CDR3 spans 12 amino acids. CDR3 bases: TGTGCCAGCATCGGACTAGCGGCTGAGCAGTTCTTC. Its translation: CASIGLAAEQFF.

The chain carries TRBV19 and TRBJ2-7; D may be TRBD1 (5 bases). The CDR3 sequence is 14 residues long. Deletions cut 10 bases from V and 6 bases from J, with 22 bases between. Germline V CDR1 and CDR2: LNHDA, SQIVND (reference sequence). CDR3 loop: CATSRQGTSSEQYF. CDR3 nucleotides: TGTGCCACCTCACGCCAGGGAACCTCTAGCGAGCAGTACTTC.

This clone was detected only a few times. The chain carries TRBV7-9 and TRBJ2-7; 7 bases align to TRBD1. Looked up from germline, CDR1 is SEHNR and CDR2 is FQNEAQ (reference sequence). Unmatched junction bases numbered 3, after V lost 1 base and J lost 3 bases. This CDR3 has 14 amino acids. In nucleotides, the CDR3 is TGTGCCAGCAGCTTAGGGGGACAGTTCTACGAGCAGTACTTC. It is translated as CASSLGGQFYEQYF.

V gene TRBV19 combines with J gene TRBJ1-2, with 7 bases aligning to TRBD1. There are 15 residues in the CDR3. The germline gives CDR1 LNHDA, CDR2 SQIVND (reference sequence). The V segment lost 3 bases and the J segment 4 bases; nucleotides outside the gene matches: 8. The CDR3 nucleotides read TGTGCCAGTAGTATTGGCGGGACAGTAAGCTATGGCTACACCTTC. Amino acids: CASSIGGTVSYGYTF.

The chain has TRBV6-2 or TRBV6-3 and TRBJ2-7; D gene unclear. This CDR3 has 14 amino acids. The germline V and J ends were trimmed by 1 base and 11 bases, with 18 bases remaining between them. The germline gives CDR1 MNHEY, CDR2 SVGEGT. The CDR3 loop reads CASSYFSGSEKEYF. The CDR3 DNA sequence: TGTGCCAGCAGTTACTTCAGTGGGTCGGAGAAGGAGTACTTC.

The chain joins TRBV18 to TRBJ1-1; weak D call: TRBD1 (5 bases). The CDR3 contains 14 residues. V lost 5 bases, J lost 4 bases, and 14 bases lay in between. Germline-derived CDR1 and CDR2 are KGHSH and LQKENI. The CDR3 DNA reads TGTGCCAGCTCAGTCCAGGGCGAGACCACTGAAGCTTTCTTT. Translating gives CASSVQGETTEAFF.

The J gene is TRBJ2-3, the V gene TRBV7-2; no definite D call. Germline V gene data show CDR1 as SGHTA and CDR2 as FQGNSA. Trimming took 6 bases from V and 6 from J, leaving 10 bases between them. CDR3 length equals 12 residues. The CDR3 sequence is CASSLRSDTQYF. For the CDR3, the DNA is TGTGCCAGCAGTCTTAGAAGTGATACGCAGTATTTT.

This sequence joins TRBV18 and TRBJ1-6, with 7 bases fitting TRBD1. V was clipped by 3 bases and J by 11 bases; unmatched bases: 16. CDR1 and CDR2 from the germline V gene are KGHSH and LQKENI. This CDR3 contains 17 residues. The CDR3 loop reads CASSPTHPAGGLTPLHF. CDR3 DNA: TGTGCCAGCTCACCCACCCATCCGGCAGGGGGTTTGACACCCCTCCACTTT.

The chain is built from TRBV27 and TRBJ2-7, with 8 bases fitting TRBD1. Germline CDR1 is MNHEY and CDR2 is SMNVEV (reference sequence). With 9 bases clipped from V and 2 bases from J, the junction kept 9 bases outside the gene matches. The CDR3 runs to 14 residues. This CDR3 reads CARLRTGSPYEQYF. The CDR3 DNA is TGTGCCAGGCTCCGGACAGGGTCACCCTACGAGCAGTACTTC.

This rearrangement joins TRBV6-1 to TRBJ1-2; 9 bases agree with TRBD1. CDR3 size: 14 residues. V lost 2 bases, J lost 8 bases, and 6 bases stayed unmatched. Germline V gives CDR1 MNHNS, CDR2 SASEGT. The CDR3 DNA follows: TGTGCCAGCAGTGAACTGGCAGGGACAGGGGGCTACACCTTC. As protein: CASSELAGTGGYTF.

V is TRBV12-5 and J is TRBJ1-2; TRBD1 matches 9 bases. V lost 0 bases and J lost 8; bases outside the gene matches: 19. The CDR3 runs to 19 residues. Germline values: CDR1 LGHNT, CDR2 FRNRAP. The CDR3: CASGLVLGLDRGFERGYTF. In DNA form, the CDR3 reads TGTGCTAGTGGTTTGGTACTAGGTTTGGACAGGGGATTTGAAAGGGGCTACACCTTC.

CDR3 DNA: TGTGCCAGCAGCTTGGGGCAGGGCGGCTACAATGAGCAGTTCTTC. It codes for CASSLGQGGYNEQFF. V gene TRBV5-6 combines with J gene TRBJ2-1, with a tentative D call TRBD1 (5 bases). This CDR3 contains 15 residues. Trimming cost V 0 bases and J 3 bases, with 10 bases left between them. CDR1 and CDR2 from the germline V gene are SGHDT and YYEEEE.